One and the same sample provided the 5 T cell receptor beta chains below, sequenced in a study of sequential checkpoint blockade in melanoma. Method: immunoSEQ multiplex PCR; TCRdb's copy keeps in-frame clones and lacks some. Altogether 4,000 to 6,500 clones are present, around 50% being singletons, with the ten largest covering about 41%. The treatment denotes: randomized to nivolumab then ipilimumab (arm A) or the reverse (arm B). Material: CD8+ T cells sorted from blood (inferred from file names), obtained from a patient given nivolumab and ipilimumab in sequence. Receptors were obtained from a human donor with melanoma.

V gene TRBV5-6 combines with J gene TRBJ2-1; 7 positions match TRBD2. Germline V gene data show CDR1 as SGHDT and CDR2 as YYEEEE. The CDR3 is 12 amino acids. The trim removed 4 bases at V and 6 bases at J, leaving 1 base unmatched. The CDR3 spells CASSPGGNEQFF. The CDR3 region has the DNA TGTGCCAGCAGCCCGGGGGGCAATGAGCAGTTCTTC.

The rearrangement uses TRBV29-1 and TRBJ2-1, with 9 bases identical to TRBD2. V trimming: 6 bases; J trimming: 6 bases; junction bases outside the gene matches: 12. CDR3 length: 15 amino acids. Per the germline V gene, CDR1 is SQVTM and CDR2 is ANQGSEA. In DNA, the CDR3 is TGCAGCGTAGACCCCGGGACTAGCAGGGTCAATGAGCAGTTCTTC. Protein: CSVDPGTSRVNEQFF.

CDR3 sequence reads: CAWSGTGEARWETQYF. The CDR3 DNA sequence: TGTGCCTGGAGTGGGACAGGGGAGGCACGCTGGGAGACCCAGTACTTC. V usage is TRBV30 and J usage is TRBJ2-5, with 9 bases lining up with TRBD1. Germline V gives CDR1 GTSNPN, CDR2 SVGIG (reference sequence). This CDR3 has 16 residues. Unmatched junction bases numbered 11, after V lost 1 base and J lost 5 bases. The full variable domain, its missing parts supplied by reference TRBV30 and TRBJ2-5, is SQTIHQWPATLVQPVGSPLSLECTVEGTSNPNLYWYRQAAGRGLQLLFYSVGIGQISSEVPQNLSASRPQDRQFILSSKKLLLSDSGFYLCAWSGTGEARWETQYFGPGTRLLVL.

This clone was seen just once. The chain links TRBV4-3 to TRBJ1-1; D unresolved. Trimming pared 0 bases from V and 1 base from J, leaving 18 bases between. CDR1 LGHNA and CDR2 YSLEER come from the germline V gene. This CDR3 region has 18 residues. Here the CDR3 DNA reads TGCGCCAGCAGCCAAGATCTCGGGTCAGTCCCCGAGAACACTGAAGCTTTCTTT. As protein: CASSQDLGSVPENTEAFF.

V gene TRBV7-9 combines with J gene TRBJ2-7; TRBD1 aligns across 7 bases. V trimming: 4 bases; J trimming: 6 bases; junction bases outside the gene matches: 3. The CDR3 has 12 residues. Germline V gene data show CDR1 as SEHNR and CDR2 as FQNEAQ (reference sequence). CDR3: CASSSTGPEQYF. In DNA form, the CDR3 reads TGTGCCAGCAGCTCGACAGGGCCCGAGCAGTACTTC.